The source of this T cell receptor beta chain is a study of immune evolution from preneoplasia to lung adenocarcinoma. General study results and limits: Later-stage lesions appeared to have more T cells, more diversity, less clonality. Top clone share appeared to fall from AAH through AIS, MIA, adenocarcinoma.

Resections took place in Japan or China from about 2014 to 2017. The assay was immunoSEQ multiplex PCR, and TCRdb's table has in-frame clones only and misses some. The sample has 11,000 to 15,000 clones, roughly 80% seen once; the top ten hold roughly 3.9%. Note on this clone: Its antigen is unidentified.

The sample comprised FFPE minimally invasive lung adenocarcinoma tissue. This TCR was recovered from a person aged 65 to 85 with lung adenocarcinoma.

The CDR3 protein is CATSRDGGNTEAFF. The CDR3 DNA reads as TGTGCCACCAGCAGAGATGGGGGGAACACTGAAGCTTTCTTT. This chain joins TRBV15 and TRBJ1-1, with D maybe TRBD1 (5 bases). CDR3 length equals 14 residues. V was pared by 0 bases and J by 1 base, with 6 bases between. Germline CDR1 and CDR2: LNHNV and YYDKDF (reference sequence).